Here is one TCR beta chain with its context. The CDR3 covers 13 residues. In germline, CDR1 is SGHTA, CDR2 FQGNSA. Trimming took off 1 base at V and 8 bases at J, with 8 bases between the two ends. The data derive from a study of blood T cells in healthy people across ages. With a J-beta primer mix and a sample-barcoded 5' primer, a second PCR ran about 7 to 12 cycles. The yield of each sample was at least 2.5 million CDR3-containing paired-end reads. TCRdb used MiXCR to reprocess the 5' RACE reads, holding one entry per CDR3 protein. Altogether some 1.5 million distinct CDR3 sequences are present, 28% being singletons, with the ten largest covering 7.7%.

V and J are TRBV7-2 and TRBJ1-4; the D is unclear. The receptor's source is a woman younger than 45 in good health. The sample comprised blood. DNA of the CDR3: TGTGCCAGCAGCTTAGGGTTTAGCGAAAAACTGTTTTTT. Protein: CASSLGFSEKLFF.